This TCR beta chain was recovered during a study of spatial heterogeneity in lung cancer. On the study more broadly: More beta-chain than alpha-chain sequences were consistently detected. TCR and UMI combinations that were unique each appeared, on average, more than ten times in raw reads.

The time point was: sample taken at primary tumor resection. Whole RNA came from tumor, nontumor lung or frozen PBMC and was sequenced without being sorted. Unique molecular identifiers, one per molecule, were present on every TCR cDNA molecule. TCRdb reprocessed the 5' RACE reads with MiXCR, giving one entry per CDR3 protein. The sample lists 6,600 or so distinct CDR3 sequences, about 6% occurring once. The CDR3 totals 16 residues. Germline loops: CDR1 DFQATT, CDR2 SNEGSKA (reference sequence). The J segment lost 5 bases and the V segment lost 0 bases, leaving 6 bases of the junction unmatched. By share, this clonotype counts as medium-sized. This beta chain is an off-target read within a library intended for alpha chains, so its frequency means little.

The clonotype was recovered from a female donor with early-stage non-small cell lung cancer. The sequencing here drew on normal lung tissue next to the tumor, taken at surgery. This chain links TRBV20-1 with TRBJ2-3; 12 bases are a match to TRBD2. The CDR3 DNA follows: TGCAGTGCTAGAGATTGGCTAGCGGGAGGGGGAGATACGCAGTATTTT. Its protein is CSARDWLAGGGDTQYF.